These 24 T cell receptor beta chains share one sample of origin, sequenced in a study of response to subunit inactivated influenza vaccine. One entry per CDR3 protein results from TCRdb running MiXCR on the RT-PCR reads. The sample contains more than 450,000 distinct CDR3 sequences, roughly 8.2% of which appear only once. Sequenced here: PBMCs from blood, sampled about 24 months after vaccination. The receptors derive from a man aged 50-75 years who received an inactivated influenza vaccine.

V and J are TRBV4-3 and TRBJ2-1; TRBD2 agrees at 7 bases. Germline V gene data show CDR1 as LGHNA and CDR2 as YSLEER. V was pared by 0 bases and J by 1 base, with 9 bases of the junction left unmatched. The CDR3 consists of 18 residues. The CDR3 nucleotides read TGCGCCAGCAGCCAAGATATACCAGCGGGGAATTCCTACAATGAGCAGTTCTTC. Translated, it gives CASSQDIPAGNSYNEQFF.

The chain uses TRBV29-1 and TRBJ2-2, with D perhaps given as TRBD1 or TRBD2 (5 bases each). Germline V lookup: CDR1 SQVTM, CDR2 ANQGSEA. The V gene lost 4 bases and the J gene lost 0 bases, with 12 bases spanning the gap. CDR3 size: 15 residues. The CDR3 reads CSVGGRTANTGELFF. DNA for the CDR3: TGCAGCGTTGGGGGCAGGACTGCGAACACCGGGGAGCTGTTTTTT.

The rearrangement joins TRBV7-9 to TRBJ2-3; TRBD1 matches at 11 bases. This CDR3 comprises 16 residues. V gave up 5 bases and J gave up 5 bases; unmatched junction bases: 9. Germline values: CDR1 SEHNR, CDR2 FQNEAQ (reference sequence). The CDR3 sequence is CASSKRTGGLVDTQYF. As DNA, the CDR3 is TGTGCCAGCAGCAAAAGGACAGGGGGCCTGGTAGATACGCAGTATTTT.

This clonotype appeared a few times. V and J are TRBV15 and TRBJ2-7; no definite D call. Trimming took 1 base from V and 5 from J, leaving 12 bases between them. The CDR3 consists of 14 residues. The germline V gene encodes CDR1 LNHNV and CDR2 YYDKDF (reference sequence). The CDR3, as DNA: TGTGCCACCAGCAGAGTCACTATTGGCGACGAGCAGTACTTC. This gives the protein CATSRVTIGDEQYF.

For this clonotype: The junction departs from the called germline gene at one end, perhaps through a read error. V and J are TRBV6-5 and TRBJ1-1; D uncertain. Germline V gene lookup returns CDR1 MNHEY and CDR2 SVGAGI. The CDR3 covers 14 residues. The CDR3 DNA follows: TGTGCCGGCAGTTACTCTTTTCAGACACCCGGGGCTTTCTTT. It specifies CAGSYSFQTPGAFF.

There are many counts of this clonotype. The chain uses TRBV7-8 and TRBJ1-4; 8 bases agree with TRBD1. From germline, CDR1 is SGHVS and CDR2 FQNEAQ. Germline trimming cut 5 bases from V and 8 bases from J; bases unmatched to any gene: 7. CDR3 size: 14 residues. The CDR3 DNA sequence: TGTGCCAGCAGCCTCGGACAGGGCGGGGAAAAACTGTTTTTT. This codes for CASSLGQGGEKLFF.

V and J are TRBV12-3 or TRBV12-4 and TRBJ2-7; the D is unclear. V was shortened by 0 bases and J by 5 bases, with 5 bases between the two germline ends. The CDR3 sequence is 12 residues long. CDR3 loop: CASSLAQNEQYF. The CDR3 DNA sequence: TGTGCCAGCAGTTTAGCTCAAAACGAGCAGTACTTC.

This clonotype was detected only a few times. V gene TRBV29-1 combines with J gene TRBJ2-5; D possibly matches TRBD1 or TRBD2 (6 bases each). Germline loops: CDR1 SQVTM, CDR2 ANQGSEA. CDR3 length: 13 residues. V was clipped by 6 bases and J by 5 bases, with 16 bases between them. The CDR3 sequence is CSVPMGGGETQYF. CDR3 coding DNA: TGCAGCGTACCGATGGGGGGCGGGGAGACCCAGTACTTC.

V is TRBV10-3 and J is TRBJ2-2; D not resolved. The CDR3 is 15 residues long. V dropped 7 bases and J dropped 6 bases, with 18 bases sitting between them. Germline lookup yields CDR1 ENHRY and CDR2 SYGVKD. CDR3 protein: CAINRASLAPGELFF. In DNA form, the CDR3 reads TGTGCCATCAACCGGGCTAGTCTGGCCCCCGGGGAGCTGTTTTTT.

This clonotype was seen repeatedly, ten times or more. The chain joins TRBV4-3 to TRBJ2-4; no clear D. The CDR3 contains 14 residues. Trimming removed 0 bases at V and 8 bases at J, with 11 bases between. Germline loops: CDR1 LGHNA, CDR2 YSLEER. The CDR3 reads CASSQDRDQDIQYF. Written as DNA, the CDR3 is TGCGCCAGCAGCCAAGATCGTGACCAGGACATTCAGTACTTC.

This clonotype was seen more than once but under ten times. The chain combines TRBV12-3 or TRBV12-4 with TRBJ2-3, with 9 bases matching TRBD2. CDR3 length equals 17 residues. V lost 3 bases to trimming and J lost 0 bases; unmatched junction nucleotides: 7. This CDR3 reads CASSLVSGGISTDTQYF. CDR3 in DNA: TGTGCCAGCAGTTTGGTCAGCGGGGGGATCAGCACAGATACGCAGTATTTT.

The chain joins TRBV6-2 or TRBV6-3 to TRBJ2-5, with D hard to call. This CDR3 comprises 11 residues. Germline V gene data show CDR1 as MNHEY and CDR2 as SVGEGT. Deletions cut 7 bases from V and 5 bases from J, with 8 bases between. The CDR3 loop is CASTEGETQYF. CDR3 nucleotides: TGTGCCAGCACCGAAGGGGAGACCCAGTACTTC.

This sequence joins TRBV7-8 and TRBJ2-3, with a tentative D call TRBD2 (5 bases). The length of the CDR3 is 13 residues. V lost 2 bases to trimming and J lost 6 bases, with 9 bases between them. The V gene's germline CDR1 is SGHVS and CDR2 FQNEAQ. The CDR3 here is CASSLYGGDTQYF. CDR3 DNA sequence: TGTGCCAGCAGCTTATATGGCGGGGATACGCAGTATTTT.

This clonotype was detected only a few times. The chain couples TRBV30 to TRBJ2-7; the D is unclear. V was trimmed by 4 bases and J by 0 bases, leaving 10 bases between them. This CDR3 spans 13 amino acids. The germline V gene has CDR1 GTSNPN and CDR2 SVGIG (reference sequence). The DNA for the CDR3 is TGTGCCTGGACCCCCCTAGACTCCTACGAGCAGTACTTC. Its protein product is CAWTPLDSYEQYF.

This clonotype was picked up a small number of times. The chain has TRBV29-1 and TRBJ2-2; TRBD2 aligns across 7 bases. Germline V gene sequence: CDR1 SQVTM, CDR2 ANQGSEA. The V and J ends lost 6 bases and 6 bases, in that order; junction bases with no gene match: 4. This CDR3 has 12 residues. CDR3 sequence: CSVSGLAGELFF. Here the CDR3 DNA reads TGCAGCGTATCCGGACTAGCCGGGGAGCTGTTTTTT.

This sequence joins TRBV5-5 and TRBJ2-2; no clear D gene. V gave up 4 bases and J gave up 0 bases, with 7 bases separating them. Germline assignment: CDR1 SGHKS and CDR2 YYEKEE (reference sequence). The CDR3 loop spans 14 amino acids. As DNA, the CDR3 is TGTGCCAGCAGCGCGGATCCGAACACCGGGGAGCTGTTTTTT. The encoded protein is CASSADPNTGELFF.

The chain uses TRBV10-3 and TRBJ2-3, with a possible D match to TRBD1 (6 bases). Trimming took 0 bases from V and 4 from J, leaving 17 bases between them. CDR3 size: 17 residues. The germline gives CDR1 ENHRY, CDR2 SYGVKD. The CDR3 is CAISESKFGGRADTQYF. The CDR3 DNA sequence: TGTGCCATCAGTGAGTCGAAGTTTGGGGGCAGGGCAGATACGCAGTATTTT.

This chain uses TRBV12-3 or TRBV12-4 with TRBJ2-3; the match to TRBD2 covers 7 bases. The CDR3 consists of 15 residues. J gave up 3 bases and V 8 bases, and 11 bases lay outside the gene matches. CDR3: CASLLGGVRTDTQYF. DNA of the CDR3: TGTGCCAGCCTACTGGGGGGGGTGAGGACAGATACGCAGTATTTT.

This clonotype came up many times. One end of the junction is discordant with germline, which a read error may explain. J is TRBJ2-7 and V is TRBV7-7; weak D call: TRBD1 (6 bases). Germline V CDR1 and CDR2: SSHAT, FNYEAQ (reference sequence). The CDR3 runs 13 residues. The CDR3, as DNA: TGTGCTAGCAGCTTAGCACAGGGTAGCGAGCAGTACTTC. It specifies CASSLAQGSEQYF.

This clonotype was observed a handful of times. The chain couples TRBV7-2 to TRBJ2-6; no clear D. The V and J ends lost 7 bases and 2 bases respectively, with 9 bases between them. Germline V gives CDR1 SGHTA, CDR2 FQGNSA. The CDR3 has 14 residues. The CDR3 is CASTAFTGANVLTF. The CDR3 region has the DNA TGTGCCAGCACCGCCTTTACTGGGGCCAACGTCCTGACTTTC.

This clonotype was detected many times. The genes are TRBV20-1 and TRBJ2-5; 11 bases match TRBD2. CDR1 is DFQATT, CDR2 SNEGSKA, per germline (reference sequence). This CDR3 has 15 residues. V shed 2 bases and J 4 bases; nucleotides not matched to a gene: 6. CDR3 coding DNA: TGCAGTGCTAGACCTAGCGGGAGGCCCGGAGAGACCCAGTACTTC. Translated: CSARPSGRPGETQYF.

V usage is TRBV20-1 and J usage is TRBJ2-2; 13 bases line up with TRBD2. The germline gives CDR1 DFQATT, CDR2 SNEGSKA (reference sequence). There are 15 residues in the CDR3. Trimming cost V 2 bases and J 7 bases; bases outside gene matches: 4. The CDR3 DNA is TGCAGTGCTAGAAGGACTAGCGGGAGAGTCGGGGAGCTGTTTTTT. Protein: CSARRTSGRVGELFF.

The sample holds many counts of this clonotype. The genes are TRBV20-1 and TRBJ1-2, with D unclear. The V and J ends lost 0 bases and 3 bases respectively, with 8 bases between them. Germline CDR1 is DFQATT and CDR2 is SNEGSKA (reference sequence). The CDR3 sequence is 13 residues long. CDR3 DNA: TGCAGTGCTAGAGATCTGCACTACTATGGCTACACCTTC. It encodes CSARDLHYYGYTF.

This clonotype was observed a handful of times. The chain combines TRBV6-5 with TRBJ1-2; a weak D match, TRBD1 (6 bases). CDR1 MNHEY and CDR2 SVGAGI come from the germline V gene. The CDR3 is made up of 17 amino acids. V was trimmed by 0 bases and J by 0 bases, leaving 14 bases between them. The CDR3 DNA sequence: TGTGCCAGCAGTTACTCCTCCGGGACAAATACTAACTATGGCTACACCTTC. Protein product: CASSYSSGTNTNYGYTF.